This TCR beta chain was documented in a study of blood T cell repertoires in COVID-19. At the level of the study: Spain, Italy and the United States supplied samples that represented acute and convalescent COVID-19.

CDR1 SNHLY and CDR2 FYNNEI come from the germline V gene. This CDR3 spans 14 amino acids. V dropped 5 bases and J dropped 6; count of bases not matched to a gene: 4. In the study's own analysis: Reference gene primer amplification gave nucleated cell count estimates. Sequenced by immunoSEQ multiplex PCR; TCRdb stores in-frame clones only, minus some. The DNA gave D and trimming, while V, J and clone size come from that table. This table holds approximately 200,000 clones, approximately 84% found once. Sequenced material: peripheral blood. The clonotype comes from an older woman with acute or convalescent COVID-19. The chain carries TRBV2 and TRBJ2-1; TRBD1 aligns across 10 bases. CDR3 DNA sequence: TGTGCCAGCAGTACGGGACAGGGGCGCAATGAGCAGTTCTTC. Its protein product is CASSTGQGRNEQFF.